This T cell receptor (beta chain) was recovered during a study of Ad26.COV2.S vaccination and SARS-CoV-2 variants. Study background: The study gave Ad26.COV2.S intramuscularly, once or twice 56 days apart.

The count of this clone is one. A read error may account for a junction end that differs from germline. This CDR3 comprises 15 residues. Germline CDR1 reads SSHAT; CDR2 reads FNYEAQ (reference sequence). Sample treatment: some 19 received Ad26.COV2.S at low or high dose, single or two shots; about 5 received placebo; per-sample allocation not given. Day 63 after the first injection of vaccine or placebo was the sampling time. Profiled with immunoSEQ multiplex PCR; TCRdb holds only in-frame clones, not every one. Found here are about 280,000 clones, around 87% of them singletons; the top ten hold approximately 3.4%.

The genes are TRBV7-7 and TRBJ2-1; possible D gene TRBD2, 6 bases. This material consisted of peripheral blood, taken in a trial of Ad26.COV2.S vaccine versus placebo. The receptor was isolated from a person aged 18-60 years who received the Ad26.COV2.S COVID-19 vaccine or a placebo. CDR3 DNA sequence: TGTGCTAGCAGCCGAGGGATCCCGGGGGTCAATGAGCAGTTCTTC. Protein: CASSRGIPGVNEQFF.